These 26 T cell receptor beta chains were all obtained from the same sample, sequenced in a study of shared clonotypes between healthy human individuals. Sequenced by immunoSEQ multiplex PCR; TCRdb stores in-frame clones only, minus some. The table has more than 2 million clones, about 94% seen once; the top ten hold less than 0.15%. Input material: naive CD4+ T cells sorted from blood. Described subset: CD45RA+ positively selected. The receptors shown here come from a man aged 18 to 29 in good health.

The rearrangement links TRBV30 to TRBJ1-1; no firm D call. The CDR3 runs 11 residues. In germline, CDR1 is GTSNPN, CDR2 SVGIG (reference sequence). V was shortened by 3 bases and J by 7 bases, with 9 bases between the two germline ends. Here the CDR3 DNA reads TGTGCCTGGAGCTTCGACCGTGAAGCTTTCTTT. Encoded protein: CAWSFDREAFF.

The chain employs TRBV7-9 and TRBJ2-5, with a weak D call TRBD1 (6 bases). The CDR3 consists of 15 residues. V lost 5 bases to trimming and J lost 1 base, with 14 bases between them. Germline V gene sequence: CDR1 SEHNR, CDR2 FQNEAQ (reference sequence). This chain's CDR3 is CASSHDRSPQETQYF. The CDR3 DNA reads TGTGCCAGCAGCCATGACAGGAGCCCCCAAGAGACCCAGTACTTC.

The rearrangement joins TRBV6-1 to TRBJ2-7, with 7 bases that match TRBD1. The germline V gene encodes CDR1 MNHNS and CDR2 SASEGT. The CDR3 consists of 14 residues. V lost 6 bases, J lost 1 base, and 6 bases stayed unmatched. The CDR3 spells CASSEQGPSYEQYF. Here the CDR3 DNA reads TGTGCCAGCAGCGAACAGGGGCCGTCCTACGAGCAGTACTTC.

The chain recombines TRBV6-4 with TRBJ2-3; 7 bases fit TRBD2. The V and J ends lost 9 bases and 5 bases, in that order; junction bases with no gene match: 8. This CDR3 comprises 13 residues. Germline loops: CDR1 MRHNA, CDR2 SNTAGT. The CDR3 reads CARRDYGVDTQYF. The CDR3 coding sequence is TGTGCCAGGAGGGACTACGGGGTAGATACGCAGTATTTT.

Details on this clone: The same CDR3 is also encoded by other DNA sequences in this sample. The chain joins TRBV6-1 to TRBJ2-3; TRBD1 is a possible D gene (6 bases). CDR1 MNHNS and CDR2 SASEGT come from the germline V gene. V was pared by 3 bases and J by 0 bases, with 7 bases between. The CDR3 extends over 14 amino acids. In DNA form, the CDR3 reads TGTGCCAGCAGTGAGCAGGGGAGCACAGATACGCAGTATTTT. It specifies CASSEQGSTDTQYF.

The CDR3, as DNA: TGTGCCTGGAGTATGGCAGGGGTGCTTTACTATGGCTACACCTTC. This codes for CAWSMAGVLYYGYTF. The J gene is TRBJ1-2, the V gene TRBV30; TRBD1 might be the D (6 bases). The CDR3 has 15 residues. The germline CDR1 and CDR2 sequences are GTSNPN and SVGIG (reference sequence). V lost 2 bases and J 3 bases, leaving 16 bases between the germline ends.

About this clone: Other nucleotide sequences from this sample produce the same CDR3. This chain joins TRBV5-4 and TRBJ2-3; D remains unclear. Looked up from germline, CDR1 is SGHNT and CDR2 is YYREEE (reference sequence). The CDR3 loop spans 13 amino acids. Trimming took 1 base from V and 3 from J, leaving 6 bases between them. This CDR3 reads CASSLPRTDTQYF. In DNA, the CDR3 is TGTGCCAGCAGCTTGCCTAGGACAGATACGCAGTATTTT.

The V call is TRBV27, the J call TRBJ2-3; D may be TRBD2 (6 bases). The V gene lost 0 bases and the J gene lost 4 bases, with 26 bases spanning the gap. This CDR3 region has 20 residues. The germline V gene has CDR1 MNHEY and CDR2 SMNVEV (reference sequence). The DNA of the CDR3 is TGTGCCAGCAGTTTATCAACCCCCCTAGTCACCGGGAGCAGGGCAGATACGCAGTATTTT. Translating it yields CASSLSTPLVTGSRADTQYF.

The CDR3 DNA sequence: TGTGCCAGCTCACCCTCCCAGGGAGGAGCTGAAAAACTGTTTTTT. Protein: CASSPSQGGAEKLFF. The rearrangement links TRBV18 to TRBJ1-4; D may be TRBD1 (5 bases). In germline, CDR1 is KGHSH, CDR2 LQKENI. Between the trimmed V and J ends, which lost 3 bases and 7 bases, there was a span of 15 bases. The CDR3 spans 15 residues.

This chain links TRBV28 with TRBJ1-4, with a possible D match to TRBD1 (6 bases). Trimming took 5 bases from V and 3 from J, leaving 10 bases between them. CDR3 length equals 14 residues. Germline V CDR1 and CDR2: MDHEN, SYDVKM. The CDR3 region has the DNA TGTGCCAGCAGTCCGAGACAGGCTAATGAAAAACTGTTTTTT. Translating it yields CASSPRQANEKLFF.

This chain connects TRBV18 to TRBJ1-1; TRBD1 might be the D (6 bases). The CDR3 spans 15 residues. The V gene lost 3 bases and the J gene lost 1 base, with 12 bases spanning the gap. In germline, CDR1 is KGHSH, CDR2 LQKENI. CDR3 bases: TGTGCCAGCTCACCTCGGGACACTCAGAACACTGAAGCTTTCTTT. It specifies CASSPRDTQNTEAFF.

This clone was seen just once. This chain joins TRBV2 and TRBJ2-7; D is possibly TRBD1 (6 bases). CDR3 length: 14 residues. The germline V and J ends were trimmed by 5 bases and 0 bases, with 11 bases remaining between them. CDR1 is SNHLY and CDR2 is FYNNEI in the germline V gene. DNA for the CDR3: TGTGCCAGCAGTATCCGGGACACCTCCTACGAGCAGTACTTC. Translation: CASSIRDTSYEQYF.

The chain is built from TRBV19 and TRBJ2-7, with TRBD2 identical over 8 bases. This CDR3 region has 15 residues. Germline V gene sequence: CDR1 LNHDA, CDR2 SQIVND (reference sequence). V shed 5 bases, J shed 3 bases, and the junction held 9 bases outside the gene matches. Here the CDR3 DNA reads TGTGCCAGTAGTCTACTAGCGGAGGGGTTCTACGAGCAGTACTTC. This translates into CASSLLAEGFYEQYF.

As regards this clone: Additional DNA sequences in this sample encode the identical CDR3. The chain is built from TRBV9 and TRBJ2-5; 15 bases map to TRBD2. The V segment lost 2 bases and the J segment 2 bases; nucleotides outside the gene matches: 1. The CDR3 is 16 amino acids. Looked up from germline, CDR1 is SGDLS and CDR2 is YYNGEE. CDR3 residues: CASSVGLAGGQETQYF. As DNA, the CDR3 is TGTGCCAGCAGCGTCGGACTAGCGGGAGGGCAAGAGACCCAGTACTTC.

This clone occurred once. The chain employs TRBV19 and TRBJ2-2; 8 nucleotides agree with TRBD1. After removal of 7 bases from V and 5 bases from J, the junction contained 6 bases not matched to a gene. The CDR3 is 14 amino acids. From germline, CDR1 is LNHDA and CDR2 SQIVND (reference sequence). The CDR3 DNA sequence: TGTGCCAGTAAAGGACAGGGAGGTACCGGGGAGCTGTTTTTT. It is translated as CASKGQGGTGELFF.

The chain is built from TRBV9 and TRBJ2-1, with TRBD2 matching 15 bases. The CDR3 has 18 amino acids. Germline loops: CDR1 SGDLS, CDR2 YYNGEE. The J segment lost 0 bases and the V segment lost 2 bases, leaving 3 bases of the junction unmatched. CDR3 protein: CASSVGLAGGLSYNEQFF. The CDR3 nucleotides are TGTGCCAGCAGCGTGGGACTAGCGGGGGGACTCTCCTACAATGAGCAGTTCTTC.

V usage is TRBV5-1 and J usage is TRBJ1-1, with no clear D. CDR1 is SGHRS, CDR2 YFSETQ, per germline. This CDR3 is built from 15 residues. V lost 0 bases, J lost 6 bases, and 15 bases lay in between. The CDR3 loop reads CASSLDGIRIAEAFF. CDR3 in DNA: TGCGCCAGCAGCTTGGATGGGATAAGGATCGCTGAAGCTTTCTTT. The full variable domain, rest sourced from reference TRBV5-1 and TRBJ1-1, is KAGVTQTPRYLIKTRGQQVTLSCSPISGHRSVSWYQQTPGQGLQFLFEYFSETQRNKGNFPGRFSGRQFSNSRSEMNVSTLELGDSALYLCASSLDGIRIAEAFFGQGTRLTVV.

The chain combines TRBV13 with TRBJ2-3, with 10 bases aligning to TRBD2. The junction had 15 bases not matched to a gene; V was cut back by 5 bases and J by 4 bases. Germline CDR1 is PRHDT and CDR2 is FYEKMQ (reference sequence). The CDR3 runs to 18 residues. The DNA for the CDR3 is TGTGCCAGCAGCGCCGGACTAGCGGCCCTCGTGGGGGCAGATACGCAGTATTTT. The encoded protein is CASSAGLAALVGADTQYF.

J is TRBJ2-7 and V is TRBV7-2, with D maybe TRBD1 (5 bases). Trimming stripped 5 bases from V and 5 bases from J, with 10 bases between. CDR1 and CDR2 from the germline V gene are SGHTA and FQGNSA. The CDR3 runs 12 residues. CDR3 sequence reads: CASSQFRDEQYF. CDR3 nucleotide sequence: TGTGCCAGCAGCCAGTTCAGGGACGAGCAGTACTTC.

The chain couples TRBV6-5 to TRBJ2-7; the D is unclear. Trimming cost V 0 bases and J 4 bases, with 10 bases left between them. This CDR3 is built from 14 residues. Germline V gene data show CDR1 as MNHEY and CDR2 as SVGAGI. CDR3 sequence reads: CASSYSWIQYEQYF. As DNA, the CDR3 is TGTGCCAGCAGTTACTCGTGGATACAGTACGAGCAGTACTTC.

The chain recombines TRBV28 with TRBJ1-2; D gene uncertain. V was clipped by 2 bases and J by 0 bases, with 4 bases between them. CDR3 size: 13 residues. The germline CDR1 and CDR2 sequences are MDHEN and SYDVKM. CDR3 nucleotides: TGTGCCAGCAGTTTAAGGACTAACTATGGCTACACCTTC. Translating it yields CASSLRTNYGYTF.

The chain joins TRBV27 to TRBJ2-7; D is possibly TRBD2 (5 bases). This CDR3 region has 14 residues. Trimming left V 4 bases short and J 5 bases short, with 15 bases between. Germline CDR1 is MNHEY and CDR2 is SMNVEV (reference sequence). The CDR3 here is CASSSHARGNEQYF. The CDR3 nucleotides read TGTGCCAGCAGTTCGCACGCACGGGGAAACGAGCAGTACTTC.

The CDR3 spells CASSPSFLAGGSRAWQYF. DNA for the CDR3: TGTGCCAGCAGCCCATCCTTCCTAGCGGGGGGATCCAGGGCGTGGCAGTATTTT. The chain carries TRBV11-2 and TRBJ2-3; 11 bases match TRBD2. The CDR3 is 18 amino acids. The germline V gene encodes CDR1 SGHAT and CDR2 FQNNGV. Unmatched junction bases numbered 21, after V lost 5 bases and J lost 11 bases.

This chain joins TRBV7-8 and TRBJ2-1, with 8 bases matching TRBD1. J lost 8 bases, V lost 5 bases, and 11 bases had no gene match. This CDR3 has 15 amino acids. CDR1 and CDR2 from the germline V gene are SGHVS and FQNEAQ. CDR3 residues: CASSNRDRWFHEQFF. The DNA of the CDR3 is TGTGCCAGCAGCAACCGGGACAGGTGGTTTCATGAGCAGTTCTTC.

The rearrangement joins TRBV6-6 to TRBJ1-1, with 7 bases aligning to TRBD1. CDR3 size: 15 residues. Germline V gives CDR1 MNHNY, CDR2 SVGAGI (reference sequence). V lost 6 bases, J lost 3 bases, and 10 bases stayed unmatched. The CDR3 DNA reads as TGTGCCAGCAGCAAACCGGGACAGACTTACACTGAAGCTTTCTTT. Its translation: CASSKPGQTYTEAFF.

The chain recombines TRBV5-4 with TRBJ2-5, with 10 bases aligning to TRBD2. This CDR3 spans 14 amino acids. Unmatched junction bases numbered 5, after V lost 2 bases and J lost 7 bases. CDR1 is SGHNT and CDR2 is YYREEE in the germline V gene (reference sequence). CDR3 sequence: CASSFSGGIGTQYF. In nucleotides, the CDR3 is TGTGCCAGCAGCTTTAGCGGGGGGATAGGGACCCAGTACTTC.